Listed here are 3 T cell receptor beta chains from one sample, sequenced in a study of blood T cell repertoires in COVID-19. TCRdb's table, derived via immunoSEQ multiplex PCR, lists solely in-frame clones and lacks some. The sample comprises a few hundred thousand clones, 65% to 90% of which are singletons, and less than 2% rests with the top ten. Sample: PBMCs or T cells enriched from blood (not recorded which). Source of these receptors: a man in his forties who had recovered from COVID-19.

The rearrangement links TRBV3-1 (or the pseudogene TRBV3-2) to TRBJ1-5, with D maybe TRBD1 (5 bases). The germline V and J ends were trimmed by 0 bases and 7 bases, with 13 bases remaining between them. Germline V lookup: CDR1 LGHDT, CDR2 YNNKEL (reference sequence). CDR3 length: 15 amino acids. The CDR3 loop reads CASSQDHRGRQPQHF. In DNA, the CDR3 is TGTGCCAGCAGCCAAGATCATCGGGGGAGGCAGCCCCAGCATTTT.

This clone occurred once. The chain is built from TRBV11-1 and TRBJ2-7; a possible D gene is TRBD1 (6 bases). The CDR3 is 15 amino acids. Germline lookup yields CDR1 SGHAT and CDR2 FQDESV (reference sequence). V shed 2 bases and J shed 2 bases, with 13 bases lying between them. CDR3 DNA: TGTGCCAGCAGCTTAACGACAGGAGCCACCTACGAGCAGTACTTC. This encodes CASSLTTGATYEQYF.

The chain joins TRBV6-2 or TRBV6-3 to TRBJ2-5; TRBD1 is a possible D gene (6 bases). Germline V lookup: CDR1 MNHEY, CDR2 SVGEGT. CDR3 length equals 15 residues. Deletions cut 6 bases from V and 4 bases from J, with 18 bases between. The CDR3 sequence: CASSRGLTGTETQYF. The DNA for the CDR3 is TGTGCCAGCAGCCGAGGGTTAACAGGGACAGAGACCCAGTACTTC.